The TCR beta chain under discussion was sequenced for a study of monozygotic twins with inflammatory bowel disease. Study-wide results and limits: TCRbeta diversity (inverse Simpson) was lower in IBD patients than in healthy co-twins.

Concerning this clonotype: Its antigen is currently unknown.

The germline V gene encodes CDR1 SGDLS and CDR2 YYNGEE. The CDR3 loop spans 18 amino acids. TCR libraries each used about 3.5 ug of total RNA. No DNA is given; TCRdb re-called the 5' RACE reads and lists each CDR3 protein once. This listing includes about 210,000 distinct CDR3 sequences. This rearrangement joins TRBV9 to TRBJ1-3. Sequencing was performed on blood. The clonotype comes from a human donor with ulcerative colitis or Crohn's disease, or a healthy co-twin of an affected twin (not recorded which). The CDR3 loop reads CASSREGRTFLTGNTIYF.